This TCR beta chain was found in a study of chemoradiotherapy in HPV16-positive cancers. Measured with immunoSEQ multiplex PCR; TCRdb has only the in-frame clones, and not every one. This sample has 6,500 to 9,000 clones, with 65% to 90% found just once. In regard to this clone: What it binds is not known.

The CDR3 is 12 amino acids. The V and J ends lost 1 base and 5 bases respectively, with 5 bases between them. CDR1 is MDHEN, CDR2 SYDVKM, per germline. Study-level findings and limits: In HPV16-positive patients, HPV-responsive T-cell expansion tracked better recurrence-free survival.

Repeated repertoire sampling spanned the course of chemoradiotherapy. This TCR was recovered from a human donor with HPV-associated anogenital cancer. Source: tumor tissue, taken from a patient who underwent chemoradiotherapy. The rearrangement joins TRBV28 to TRBJ2-5; D remains ambiguous. The CDR3 reads CASSLLVETQYF. The CDR3 region has the DNA TGTGCCAGCAGTTTATTGGTCGAGACCCAGTACTTC.